This passage covers 22 T cell receptor beta chains from one sample sequenced in a study of T-cell reconstitution after alpha-beta-depleted transplantation in children. TCRbeta library construction was performed incorporating unique molecular identifiers. MiXCR, applied by TCRdb to the PCR reads, yields one record per CDR3 protein. The sample holds some 300,000 distinct CDR3 sequences, over 9.5% seen once. Sample: PBMCs, taken before TCRalphabeta/CD19-depleted stem cell transplant. These receptors originate from a boy in the first two years of life with acute myeloid leukemia, due to receive a stem cell transplant.

The chain uses TRBV28 and TRBJ1-1, with 7 bases identical to TRBD1. CDR1 is MDHEN, CDR2 SYDVKM, per germline. This CDR3 is built from 13 residues. V trimming: 5 bases; J trimming: 6 bases; junction bases outside the gene matches: 6. The CDR3 region is CASSGRDSAEAFF. CDR3 bases: TGTGCCAGCAGTGGCAGGGACAGTGCTGAAGCTTTCTTT.

This clonotype was seen many times. CDR3 sequence reads: CASSFAFPDRDQPQHF. The CDR3 coding sequence is TGTGCCAGCAGCTTCGCCTTCCCAGACCGGGATCAGCCCCAGCATTTT. This chain links TRBV5-5 with TRBJ1-5; D gene unclear. CDR1 SGHKS and CDR2 YYEKEE come from the germline V gene (reference sequence). V was shortened by 2 bases and J by 5 bases, with 17 bases between the two germline ends. The length of the CDR3 is 16 residues.

This clonotype was counted many times. The chain recombines TRBV13 with TRBJ2-1, with TRBD2 identical over 9 bases. The CDR3 has 16 residues. From germline, CDR1 is PRHDT and CDR2 FYEKMQ (reference sequence). The J segment lost 9 bases and the V segment lost 3 bases, leaving 12 bases of the junction unmatched. The CDR3 DNA follows: TGTGCCAGCAGCTTTTCGCCGGGACTAGCTCTCACTGAGCAGTTCTTC. It encodes CASSFSPGLALTEQFF.

This clonotype was recorded at least ten times. The chain is built from TRBV7-2 and TRBJ2-1; 16 bases align to TRBD2. The trim removed 2 bases at V and 4 bases at J, leaving 11 bases unmatched. Germline loops: CDR1 SGHTA, CDR2 FQGNSA. The CDR3 totals 20 residues. CDR3 coding DNA: TGTGCCAGCAGCTTAAGGATCATCGGGACTAGCGGGGGGGCTTACAATGAGCAGTTCTTC. Amino acids: CASSLRIIGTSGGAYNEQFF.

In its sample, this clonotype was seen a few times. This chain links TRBV6-5 with TRBJ2-1; D possibly corresponds to TRBD2 (5 bases). Germline assignment: CDR1 MNHEY and CDR2 SVGAGI. The CDR3 sequence is 12 residues long. V was cut by 6 bases and J by 10 bases, with 13 bases left in between. The CDR3 bases are TGTGCCAGCAGCACAAATAGCGCAGAGCAGTTCTTC. Protein sequence: CASSTNSAEQFF.

This clonotype was picked up many times. V is TRBV24-1 and J is TRBJ2-5; 15 nucleotides match TRBD2. The CDR3 runs to 18 residues. V was pared by 2 bases and J by 4 bases, with 7 bases of the junction left unmatched. CDR1 KGHDR and CDR2 SFDVKD come from the germline V gene. The CDR3 bases are TGTGCCACCAGTGATTACGGGACTAGCGGGAGGTTGGCAGAGACCCAGTACTTC. Translating it yields CATSDYGTSGRLAETQYF.

This clonotype was detected ten times or more. V usage is TRBV11-2 and J usage is TRBJ2-7; 8 nucleotides match TRBD2. V lost 0 bases and J lost 2; bases outside the gene matches: 3. Germline CDR1 reads SGHAT; CDR2 reads FQNNGV. The CDR3 has 15 residues. The CDR3 is CASSLDLAGPYEQYF. DNA of the CDR3: TGTGCCAGCAGCTTAGACCTAGCGGGTCCCTACGAGCAGTACTTC.

This clonotype was recorded many times. The chain carries TRBV9 and TRBJ1-1; D remains ambiguous. The V end was cut by 1 base, the J end by 0 bases, with 4 bases between. Germline loops: CDR1 SGDLS, CDR2 YYNGEE. The CDR3 length is 13 residues. This chain's CDR3 is CASSVHLNTEAFF. The CDR3 coding sequence is TGTGCCAGCAGCGTACACCTGAACACTGAAGCTTTCTTT. Looking up the rest from reference TRBV9 and TRBJ1-1 gives the full variable domain: DSGVTQTPKHLITATGQRVTLRCSPRSGDLSVYWYQQSLDQGLQFLIQYYNGEERAKGNILERFSAQQFPDLHSELNLSSLELGDSALYFCASSVHLNTEAFFGQGTRLTVV.

At least ten counts were recorded for this clonotype. V usage is TRBV20-1 and J usage is TRBJ2-1, with 9 bases identical to TRBD1. The CDR3 extends over 14 amino acids. V shed 5 bases, J shed 7 bases, and the junction held 9 bases outside the gene matches. In germline, CDR1 is DFQATT, CDR2 SNEGSKA (reference sequence). This CDR3 is CSAWTGDGVNEQFF. The CDR3 nucleotides read TGCAGTGCTTGGACAGGGGACGGGGTGAATGAGCAGTTCTTC.

This clonotype was counted a few times. The V call is TRBV12-3 or TRBV12-4, the J call TRBJ2-7; 10 nucleotides align to TRBD1. The CDR3 length is 15 residues. V dropped 5 bases and J dropped 5; count of bases not matched to a gene: 9. This CDR3 is CASSDPGQGSHEQYF. The CDR3 bases are TGTGCCAGCAGTGACCCGGGACAGGGGAGCCACGAGCAGTACTTC.

This clonotype appeared many times. The chain employs TRBV13 and TRBJ1-2, with 8 bases fitting TRBD1. Trimming at V came to 0 bases and at J to 7 bases, leaving 7 bases not matched to a gene. CDR1 is PRHDT and CDR2 is FYEKMQ in the germline V gene (reference sequence). The CDR3 totals 15 residues. The DNA of the CDR3 is TGTGCCAGCAGCTTAGGGGGCGCAGGGGGCGCTGGCTACACCTTC. This gives the protein CASSLGGAGGAGYTF.

This clonotype has ten or more counts. The V and J genes are TRBV7-9 and TRBJ2-7; 13 positions match TRBD2. The CDR3 contains 15 residues. The trim removed 6 bases at V and 2 bases at J, leaving 4 bases unmatched. Germline CDR1 SEHNR, CDR2 FQNEAQ (reference sequence). CDR3 DNA sequence: TGTGCCAGCAGTCGAGGACTAGCGGGGGCCTACGAGCAGTACTTC. Translation: CASSRGLAGAYEQYF.

This clonotype was recorded at least ten times. The chain employs TRBV12-3 or TRBV12-4 and TRBJ2-5; no definite D call. The length of the CDR3 is 13 residues. The V and J ends lost 5 bases and 2 bases respectively, with 9 bases between them. CDR3 in amino acids: CASSGPFQETQYF. The CDR3 DNA sequence: TGTGCCAGCAGTGGACCCTTTCAAGAGACCCAGTACTTC.

This clonotype was detected many times. The chain carries TRBV5-1 and TRBJ2-7, with D perhaps matching TRBD1 (6 bases). Trimming removed 4 bases at V and 2 bases at J, with 13 bases between. Germline CDR1 SGHRS, CDR2 YFSETQ. This CDR3 has 14 amino acids. The CDR3 protein is CASSPQGLPYEQYF. Here the CDR3 DNA reads TGCGCCAGCAGCCCCCAGGGGCTACCCTACGAGCAGTACTTC.

V and J are TRBV18 and TRBJ2-7; D uncertain. With 4 bases removed from V and 4 bases from J, the gap between germline ends came to 8 bases. The CDR3 runs to 12 residues. The germline V gene encodes CDR1 KGHSH and CDR2 LQKENI. CDR3 sequence reads: CASSLSQYEQYF. CDR3 nucleotide sequence: TGTGCCAGCTCACTCTCACAATACGAGCAGTACTTC. Filled out from reference TRBV18 and TRBJ2-7, the complete variable domain reads NAGVMQNPRHLVRRRGQEARLRCSPMKGHSHVYWYRQLPEEGLKFMVYLQKENIIDESGMPKERFSAEFPKEGPSILRIQQVVRGDSAAYFCASSLSQYEQYFGPGTRLTVT.

This clonotype was seen ten or more times. The chain is built from TRBV4-2 and TRBJ2-7; the match to TRBD2 covers 7 bases. Trimming at V came to 4 bases and at J to 2 bases, leaving 5 bases not matched to a gene. The CDR3 has 14 residues. Germline CDR1 is LGHNA and CDR2 is YNFKEQ. The CDR3 reads CASSPRAGAYEQYF. The CDR3 DNA is TGTGCCAGCAGCCCCCGCGCGGGGGCCTACGAGCAGTACTTC.

In this sample, this clonotype turned up many times. This rearrangement joins TRBV20-1 to TRBJ1-4; D gene unclear. Germline loops: CDR1 DFQATT, CDR2 SNEGSKA (reference sequence). V dropped 2 bases and J dropped 3 bases, with 10 bases sitting between them. This CDR3 has 14 residues. CDR3 bases: TGCAGTGCTAGACCTCGAAGACCTAATGAAAAACTGTTTTTT. Protein: CSARPRRPNEKLFF.

There are many counts of this clonotype. The chain carries TRBV7-9 and TRBJ2-6; D is possibly TRBD1 (5 bases). This CDR3 is 14 amino acids long. V was cut by 4 bases and J by 1 base, with 5 bases left in between. CDR1 is SEHNR, CDR2 FQNEAQ, per germline (reference sequence). CDR3 sequence: CASSSGSGANVLTF. The CDR3 region has the DNA TGTGCCAGCAGCTCAGGGTCTGGGGCCAACGTCCTGACTTTC.

In its sample, this clonotype was seen many times. This rearrangement joins TRBV10-3 to TRBJ2-3; 13 nucleotides line up with TRBD2. Trimming removed 2 bases from V and 2 bases from J; junction bases left unmatched: 7. CDR1 and CDR2 from the germline V gene are ENHRY and SYGVKD. This CDR3 has 18 amino acids. The CDR3 loop is CAISEGLAGAPFTDTQYF. DNA of the CDR3: TGTGCCATCAGTGAGGGACTAGCGGGGGCCCCCTTCACAGATACGCAGTATTTT.

This clonotype was detected many times. This chain links TRBV5-1 with TRBJ2-3; a possible D gene is TRBD1 (7 bases). V dropped 0 bases and J dropped 1 base, with 12 bases sitting between them. Germline CDR1 and CDR2: SGHRS and YFSETQ. CDR3 length: 16 amino acids. DNA of the CDR3: TGCGCCAGCAGCTTGGCTCAGGGGGGAGGCACAGATACGCAGTATTTT. Amino acid sequence: CASSLAQGGGTDTQYF.

This clonotype showed up many times. This rearrangement joins TRBV12-3 or TRBV12-4 to TRBJ2-2; unclear D gene. Trimming pared 7 bases from V and 7 bases from J, leaving 10 bases between. The CDR3 runs to 12 residues. In DNA form, the CDR3 reads TGTGCCAGCACCTCCTCGGGCGGGGAGCTGTTTTTT. Amino acids: CASTSSGGELFF.

This clonotype was recorded at least ten times. The rearrangement links TRBV28 to TRBJ2-7; 9 nucleotides align to TRBD2. J gave up 3 bases and V 7 bases, and 10 bases lay outside the gene matches. CDR3 size: 15 residues. The germline gives CDR1 MDHEN, CDR2 SYDVKM. CDR3 sequence (DNA): TGTGCCAGCACCTCCAGCGGGAGGCCAAACTACGAGCAGTACTTC. It is translated as CASTSSGRPNYEQYF.